The rows below give T cell receptor beta chains drawn from one sample of a study of blood T cell repertoires in COVID-19. Sequencing was performed with immunoSEQ multiplex PCR; in TCRdb, only in-frame clones are kept and a portion is missing. Of around 46,000 clones in the sample, about 89% were seen once. Sequencing used peripheral blood. The receptors stem from a man aged 55 to 69 with active or convalescent COVID-19. The CDR3 runs from the conserved cysteine through the conserved F or W. D genes are given only for firm matches. Where a row states a size, it is once, few, many or the class of an expanded clone; other rows omit it.

clone size | J gene | D gene | V gene | CDR3 protein | CDR3 DNA
NA | TRBJ1-1 | NA | TRBV5-4 | CASSLALGRNTEAFF | TGTGCCAGCAGCTTGGCGCTGGGCAGAAACACTGAAGCTTTCTTT
NA | TRBJ2-1 | NA | TRBV24-1 | CATRRGAYNEQFF | TGTGCCACCAGGCGCGGGGCCTACAATGAGCAGTTCTTC
NA | TRBJ1-5 | NA | TRBV4-1 | CASSQGRGESNQPQHF | TGCGCCAGCAGCCAAGGACGGGGGGAGAGCAATCAGCCCCAGCATTTT
NA | TRBJ1-5 | TRBD1 | TRBV15 | CATSEQGNSNQPQHF | TGTGCCACCAGCGAACAGGGGAATAGCAATCAGCCCCAGCATTTT
NA | TRBJ1-4 | NA | TRBV29-1 | CSAGTPSSEKLFF | TGCAGCGCCGGCACCCCGTCGAGTGAAAAACTGTTTTTT
NA | TRBJ2-7 | NA | TRBV28 | CASSRTGVLSYEQYF | TGTGCCAGCAGCCGGACGGGGGTTCTCTCCTACGAGCAGTACTTC
NA | TRBJ2-7 | TRBD2 | TRBV7-2 | CASSRVSRGGYEQYF | TGTGCCAGCAGCCGGGTTTCGCGGGGGGGCTACGAGCAGTACTTC
NA | TRBJ2-3 | NA | TRBV5-6 | CASSSSDTQYF | TGTGCCAGCAGTTCCTCAGATACGCAGTATTTT
NA | TRBJ2-4 | TRBD2 | TRBV7-3 | CASSETSGGLGNIQYF | TGTGCCAGCAGCGAGACTAGCGGGGGATTAGGAAACATTCAGTACTTC
NA | TRBJ2-7 | NA | TRBV28 | CASSLRGGTYEQYF | TGTGCCAGCAGTCTTAGGGGGGGGACCTACGAGCAGTACTTC
NA | TRBJ2-7 | TRBD2 | TRBV19 | CASSLRPGTSSYEQYF | TGTGCCAGTAGTTTGAGACCCGGGACTAGCTCCTACGAGCAGTACTTC
NA | TRBJ2-5 | NA | TRBV6-5 | CASKKTSQETQYF | TGTGCCAGCAAAAAAACTTCGCAAGAGACCCAGTACTTC
NA | TRBJ2-7 | NA | TRBV9 | CASSSDRPSYEQYF | TGTGCCAGCAGTAGCGACAGGCCCTCCTACGAGCAGTACTTC
NA | TRBJ2-3 | NA | TRBV10-3 | CAIARGRTDTQYF | TGTGCCATCGCACGGGGTCGTACAGATACGCAGTATTTT
few | TRBJ2-7 | NA | TRBV2 | CASSEKLGQVGISYEQYF | TGTGCCAGCAGTGAAAAGTTGGGGCAGGTCGGAATCTCCTACGAGCAGTACTTC
NA | TRBJ2-1 | TRBD2 | TRBV5-1 | CASSLGLAGSSYNEQFF | TGCGCCAGCAGCTTGGGACTAGCGGGGAGCTCCTACAATGAGCAGTTCTTC
NA | TRBJ2-3 | TRBD2 | TRBV19 | CASSMTSGARTDTQYF | TGTGCCAGTAGTATGACTAGCGGGGCACGCACAGATACGCAGTATTTT
NA | TRBJ2-5 | TRBD1 | TRBV6-1 | CASSEVRTTGAGETQYF | TGTGCCAGCAGTGAAGTTCGAACTACAGGGGCAGGAGAGACCCAGTACTTC
NA | TRBJ2-3 | TRBD2 | TRBV7-3 | CASSSPGLAGGQPTDTQYF | TGTGCCAGCAGCTCTCCGGGACTAGCGGGGGGCCAACCCACAGATACGCAGTATTTT
NA | TRBJ2-1 | NA | TRBV6-1 | CASSEIGGYNEQFF | TGTGCCAGCAGTGAAATAGGCGGTTACAATGAGCAGTTCTTC
NA | TRBJ1-5 | TRBD1 | TRBV18 | CASSPSRQGGGQPQHF | TGTGCCAGCTCACCATCACGACAGGGAGGTGGTCAGCCCCAGCATTTT
few | TRBJ2-1 | TRBD1 | TRBV5-1 | CASSTWTGVGNEQFF | TGCGCCAGCAGCACATGGACAGGGGTAGGGAATGAGCAGTTCTTC
NA | TRBJ1-5 | TRBD1 | TRBV4-1 | CASSQGRTGTGYQPQHF | TGCGCCAGCAGCCAAGGCCGAACCGGGACAGGGTACCAGCCCCAGCATTTT
NA | TRBJ1-5 | TRBD1 | TRBV5-8 | CASSLVGTGTWPQHF | TGTGCCAGCAGCTTGGTTGGGACAGGGACCTGGCCCCAGCATTTT
NA | TRBJ1-6 | TRBD1 | TRBV30 | CACITGTGFSPLHF | TGTGCCTGTATAACCGGGACAGGATTTTCACCCCTCCACTTT
NA | TRBJ1-5 | NA | TRBV19 | CASSRTRNQPQHF | TGTGCCAGCTCCAGGACACGGAATCAGCCCCAGCATTTT
few | TRBJ1-2 | TRBD1 | TRBV5-6 | CASSSGQGYGYTF | TGTGCCAGCAGCTCGGGACAGGGCTATGGCTACACCTTC